This T cell receptor (beta chain) was observed in a study of cytomegalovirus exposure and HLA in healthy donors. Between the trimmed V and J ends, which lost 3 bases and 5 bases, there was a span of 10 bases. The length of the CDR3 is 13 residues. Germline lookup yields CDR1 SEHNR and CDR2 FQNEAQ (reference sequence). The protocol was immunoSEQ multiplex PCR, while the TCRdb copy is restricted to in-frame clones and leaves out a portion. The sample holds under 95,000 clones, just over 90% seen once. The chain is built from TRBV7-9 and TRBJ1-1; possibly TRBD1 for D (5 bases). This receptor was taken from a young man in good health and CMV-seronegative. The specimen was PBMCs. The CDR3 coding sequence is TGTGCCAGCAGCTTGGGGGGAGGGACTGAAGCTTTCTTT. Protein: CASSLGGGTEAFF.